This is a list of T cell receptor beta chains from one sample in a study of blood T cell repertoires in COVID-19. TCRdb keeps only in-frame clones here, not all; method: immunoSEQ multiplex PCR. The data show about 150,000 clones, approximately 80% seen once. The sequenced sample consisted of peripheral blood. The receptors here all came from a man aged 60 to 69 with acute or convalescent COVID-19. The CDR3 runs from the conserved cysteine through the conserved F or W. Each record gives: clone size, V gene, J gene, D gene, CDR3 length, CDR3 protein, CDR3 DNA. D genes are given only for firm matches. Size is omitted from some rows. Given values are once, few, many or a class for expanded clones.

NA	TRBV5-1	TRBJ2-2	TRBD1	17	CASSPLTTGRTAGELFF	TGCGCCAGCAGCCCACTGACGACAGGGCGGACAGCCGGGGAGCTGTTTTTT
once	TRBV7-2	TRBJ1-1	NA	14	CASSLIQGSTEAFF	TGTGCCAGCAGCTTAATTCAGGGTAGCACTGAAGCTTTCTTT
NA	TRBV4-1	TRBJ2-2	TRBD2	16	CASSRGSGGGTGELFF	TGCGCCAGCAGCCGTGGGAGCGGGGGCGGGACCGGGGAGCTGTTTTTT
once	TRBV9	TRBJ2-1	NA	17	CASSVGGGFLGYNEQFF	TGTGCCAGCAGCGTGGGCGGAGGGTTTTTGGGGTACAATGAGCAGTTCTTC
few	TRBV28	TRBJ1-5	TRBD1	15	CASSVGQGTNQPQHF	TGTGCCAGCAGCGTGGGACAGGGCACAAATCAGCCCCAGCATTTT
NA	TRBV19	TRBJ1-1	NA	13	CASSPRGNTEAFF	TGTGCCAGTAGTCCCAGAGGCAACACTGAAGCTTTCTTT
NA	TRBV28	TRBJ2-6	NA	16	CASSGQPFSGANVLTF	TGTGCCAGCAGCGGACAGCCATTCTCTGGGGCCAACGTCCTGACTTTC
NA	TRBV7-9	TRBJ1-4	NA	14	CASSSTISTEKLFF	TGTGCCAGCAGCTCGACTATCTCAACGGAAAAACTGTTTTTT
NA	TRBV18	TRBJ2-2	NA	15	CASSPLSTNTGELFF	TGTGCCAGCTCACCATTGAGTACGAACACCGGGGAGCTGTTTTTT
NA	TRBV7-3	TRBJ2-1	NA	18	CASSLNSGAGRGYNEQFF	TGTGCCAGCAGCTTAAATAGTGGAGCGGGTAGGGGTTACAATGAGCAGTTCTTC
NA	TRBV3-1/TRBV3-2	TRBJ2-2	NA	15	CASSPRQDYTGELFF	TGTGCCAGCAGTCCAAGACAGGACTACACCGGGGAGCTGTTTTTT
NA	TRBV3-1/TRBV3-2	TRBJ1-2	NA	15	CASSLTGFVFCGYTF	TGTGCCAGCAGCCTTACAGGGTTCGTCTTTTGCGGCTACACCTTC
NA	TRBV5-1	TRBJ2-2	TRBD1	14	CASSPGTDLGELFF	TGCGCCAGCAGCCCAGGGACAGACCTTGGGGAGCTGTTTTTT
NA	TRBV19	TRBJ2-5	NA	16	CASSSPRGFRTETQYF	TGTGCCAGTAGTTCCCCGAGGGGGTTTCGGACGGAGACCCAGTACTTC
NA	TRBV28	TRBJ1-4	TRBD1	16	CASRTTGGIGGEKLFF	TGTGCCAGCAGAACTACAGGGGGCATAGGAGGTGAAAAACTGTTTTTT
NA	TRBV7-3	TRBJ2-5	NA	15	CASSLWGLPTETQYF	TGTGCCAGCAGCTTATGGGGACTTCCTACAGAGACCCAGTACTTC
NA	TRBV7-2	TRBJ2-3	TRBD1	14	CASHRQGDTDTQYF	TGTGCCAGTCACAGGCAGGGGGACACAGATACGCAGTATTTT
NA	TRBV7-2	TRBJ1-1	TRBD1	14	CASSYRQGNTEAFF	TGTGCCAGCAGCTATCGACAGGGTAATACTGAAGCTTTCTTT
NA	TRBV2	TRBJ2-2	NA	14	CASSVEGRSGELFF	TGTGCCAGCAGTGTGGAGGGCCGGTCCGGGGAGCTGTTTTTT
once	TRBV19	TRBJ2-6	TRBD1	17	CASRDRGLFTGANVLTF	TGTGCCAGTAGGGACAGGGGGCTCTTTACCGGGGCCAACGTCCTGACTTTC
NA	TRBV6-5	TRBJ1-6	NA	14	CASRDRSRNSPLHF	TGTGCCAGCAGAGACCGGAGTCGTAATTCACCCCTCCACTTT
NA	TRBV7-2	TRBJ2-1	NA	15	CASSLTTRGAWEQFF	TGTGCCAGCAGCTTGACGACTCGCGGGGCCTGGGAGCAGTTCTTC
NA	TRBV4-3	TRBJ1-2	NA	16	CASSQEAGEVDYGYTF	TGCGCCAGCAGCCAAGAGGCCGGGGAAGTGGACTATGGCTACACCTTC
NA	TRBV2	TRBJ2-2	NA	14	CASSAGRNTGELFF	TGTGCCAGCAGTGCAGGGCGGAACACCGGGGAGCTGTTTTTT
NA	TRBV28	TRBJ1-2	NA	14	CASTETAFRYGYTF	TGTGCCAGCACCGAGACAGCCTTCCGTTATGGCTACACCTTC
NA	TRBV3-1/TRBV3-2	TRBJ2-1	NA	14	CASSPSGSYNEQFF	TGTGCCAGCAGCCCGAGCGGGTCCTACAATGAGCAGTTCTTC
NA	TRBV7-2	TRBJ1-1	TRBD1	14	CASSTQGGWTEAFF	TGTGCCAGCAGCACACAGGGGGGGTGGACAGAAGCTTTCTTT
once	TRBV10-1	TRBJ1-2	NA	12	CASTGCLYGYTF	TGCGCCAGCACAGGTTGCCTATATGGCTACACCTTC
NA	TRBV5-4	TRBJ1-2	NA	14	CASSTQGVSYGYTF	TGTGCCAGCAGTACACAGGGAGTTTCCTATGGCTACACCTTC
few	TRBV6-2/TRBV6-3	TRBJ2-1	NA	13	CASSRGTRNEQFF	TGTGCCAGCAGTCGGGGGACTCGGAATGAGCAGTTCTTC
NA	TRBV3-1/TRBV3-2	TRBJ1-4	TRBD1	15	CASSQGERGGEKLFF	TGTGCCAGCAGCCAAGGGGAGCGAGGGGGCGAAAAACTGTTTTTT
NA	TRBV3-1/TRBV3-2	TRBJ2-1	NA	12	CASSSEGDEQFF	TGTGCCAGCAGCTCGGAGGGCGATGAGCAGTTCTTC
NA	TRBV5-1	TRBJ2-7	NA	13	CASSSGSSYEQYF	TGCGCCAGCAGCTCGGGGAGCTCCTACGAGCAGTACTTC
once	TRBV21-1	TRBJ1-4	NA	14	CASSIRQGDEKLFF	TGTGCCAGCAGCATCCGACAGGGGGATGAAAAACTGTTTTTT
NA	TRBV3-1/TRBV3-2	TRBJ1-2	NA	14	CASSQEPGNYGYTF	TGTGCCAGCAGCCAAGAACCGGGAAACTATGGCTACACCTTC
NA	TRBV6-2/TRBV6-3	TRBJ2-1	TRBD2	15	CASSTTSGDYNEQFF	TGTGCCAGCAGTACCACTAGCGGGGATTACAATGAGCAGTTCTTC
NA	TRBV5-5	TRBJ2-1	NA	14	CASSLMQGRDEQFF	TGTGCCAGCAGCTTGATGCAGGGGCGCGATGAGCAGTTCTTC
NA	TRBV4-2	TRBJ1-6	NA	16	CASSQEQQGFNSPLHF	TGTGCCAGCAGCCAAGAGCAACAGGGTTTTAATTCACCCCTCCACTTT
once	TRBV24-1	TRBJ2-1	TRBD1	14	CATSGDREYNEQFF	TGTGCCACCAGTGGTGACAGGGAGTACAATGAGCAGTTCTTC
NA	TRBV19	TRBJ2-1	TRBD2	19	CAGPLNRSGRKGFYNEQFF	TGTGCCGGCCCCCTAAATAGAAGCGGGAGAAAAGGTTTCTACAATGAGCAGTTCTTC